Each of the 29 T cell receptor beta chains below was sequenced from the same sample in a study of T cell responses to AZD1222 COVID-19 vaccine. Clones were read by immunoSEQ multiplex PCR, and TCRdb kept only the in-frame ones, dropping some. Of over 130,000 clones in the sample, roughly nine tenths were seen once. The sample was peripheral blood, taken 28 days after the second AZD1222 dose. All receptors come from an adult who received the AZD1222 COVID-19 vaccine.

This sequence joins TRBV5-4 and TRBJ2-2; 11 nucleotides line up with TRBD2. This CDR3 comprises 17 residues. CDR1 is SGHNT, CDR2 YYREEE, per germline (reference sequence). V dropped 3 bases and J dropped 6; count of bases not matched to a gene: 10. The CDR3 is CASSSSLAGGPAGELFF. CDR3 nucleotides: TGTGCCAGCAGCTCCTCATTAGCGGGAGGGCCCGCCGGGGAGCTGTTTTTT.

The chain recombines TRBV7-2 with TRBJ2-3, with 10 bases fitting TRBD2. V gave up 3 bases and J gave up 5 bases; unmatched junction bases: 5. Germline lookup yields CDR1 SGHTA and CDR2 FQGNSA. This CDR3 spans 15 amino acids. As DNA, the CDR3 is TGTGCCAGCAGCTTCTCTAGCGGGAGCTTAGATACGCAGTATTTT. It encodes CASSFSSGSLDTQYF.

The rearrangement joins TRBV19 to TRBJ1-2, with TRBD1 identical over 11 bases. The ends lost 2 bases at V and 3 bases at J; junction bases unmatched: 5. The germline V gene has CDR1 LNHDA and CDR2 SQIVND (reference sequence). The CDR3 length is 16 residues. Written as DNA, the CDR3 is TGTGCCAGTAGTATATGGACAGGGGGCGCGGACTATGGCTACACCTTC. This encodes CASSIWTGGADYGYTF.

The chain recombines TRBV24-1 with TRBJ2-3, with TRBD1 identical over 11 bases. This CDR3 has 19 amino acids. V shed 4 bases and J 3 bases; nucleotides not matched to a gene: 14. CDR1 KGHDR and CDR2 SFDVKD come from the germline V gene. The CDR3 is CATSDQGTGGSPRTDTQYF. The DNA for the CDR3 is TGTGCCACCAGTGACCAGGGGACAGGGGGTTCTCCGAGGACAGATACGCAGTATTTT.

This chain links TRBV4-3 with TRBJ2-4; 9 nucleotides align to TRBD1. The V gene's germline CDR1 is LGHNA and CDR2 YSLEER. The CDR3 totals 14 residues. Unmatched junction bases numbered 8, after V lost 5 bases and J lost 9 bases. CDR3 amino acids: CASSNRDREAIQYF. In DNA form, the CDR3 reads TGCGCCAGCAGCAACCGGGACAGGGAGGCCATTCAGTACTTC.

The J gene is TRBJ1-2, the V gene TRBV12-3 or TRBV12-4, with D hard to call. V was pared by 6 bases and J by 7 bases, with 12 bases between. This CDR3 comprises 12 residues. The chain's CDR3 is CASSLASVGYTF. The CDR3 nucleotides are TGTGCCAGCAGCCTAGCCTCTGTTGGCTACACCTTC.

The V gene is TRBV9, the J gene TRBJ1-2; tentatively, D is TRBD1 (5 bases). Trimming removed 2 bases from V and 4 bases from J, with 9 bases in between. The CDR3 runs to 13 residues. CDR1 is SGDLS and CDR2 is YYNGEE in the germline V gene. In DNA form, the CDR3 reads TGTGCCAGCAGCGTGCTTGGGGGCTATGGCTACACCTTC. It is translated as CASSVLGGYGYTF.

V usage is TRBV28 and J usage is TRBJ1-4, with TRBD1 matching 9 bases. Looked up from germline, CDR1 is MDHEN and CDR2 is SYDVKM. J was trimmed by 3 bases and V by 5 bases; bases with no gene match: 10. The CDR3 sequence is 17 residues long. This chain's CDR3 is CASSTTDRGSSNEKLFF. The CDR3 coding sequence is TGTGCCAGCAGTACAACGGACAGGGGATCATCTAATGAAAAACTGTTTTTT. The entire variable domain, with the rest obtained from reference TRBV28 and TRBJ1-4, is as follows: DVKVTQSSRYLVKRTGEKVFLECVQDMDHENMFWYRQDPGLGLRLIYFSYDVKMKEKGDIPEGYSVSREKKERFSLILESASTNQTSMYLCASSTTDRGSSNEKLFFGSGTQLSVL.

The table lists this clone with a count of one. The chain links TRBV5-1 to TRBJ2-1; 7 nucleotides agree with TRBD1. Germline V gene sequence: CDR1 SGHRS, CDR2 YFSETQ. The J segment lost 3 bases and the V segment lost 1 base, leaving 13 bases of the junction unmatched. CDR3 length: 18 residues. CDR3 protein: CASSLRAGGQGLYNEQFF. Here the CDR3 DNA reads TGCGCCAGCAGCTTGAGGGCAGGGGGTCAGGGGCTCTACAATGAGCAGTTCTTC.

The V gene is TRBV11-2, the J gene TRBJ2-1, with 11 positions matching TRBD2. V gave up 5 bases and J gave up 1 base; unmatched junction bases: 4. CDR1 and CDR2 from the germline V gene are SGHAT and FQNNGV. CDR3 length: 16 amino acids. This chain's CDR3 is CASSGGTSGSYNEQFF. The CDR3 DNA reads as TGTGCCAGCAGCGGCGGGACTAGCGGTTCCTACAATGAGCAGTTCTTC.

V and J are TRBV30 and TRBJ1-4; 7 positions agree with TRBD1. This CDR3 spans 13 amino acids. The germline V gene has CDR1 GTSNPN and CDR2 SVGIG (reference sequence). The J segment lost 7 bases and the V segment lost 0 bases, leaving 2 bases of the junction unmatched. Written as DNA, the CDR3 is TGTGCCTGGAGTGTAGGGGGCGCTGAAAAACTGTTTTTT. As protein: CAWSVGGAEKLFF.

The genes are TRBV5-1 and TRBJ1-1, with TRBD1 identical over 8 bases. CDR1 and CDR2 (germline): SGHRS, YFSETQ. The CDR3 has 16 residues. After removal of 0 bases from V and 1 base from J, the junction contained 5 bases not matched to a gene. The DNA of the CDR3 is TGCGCCAGCAGCTTGGTCGCAGGGGGCAGGAACACTGAAGCTTTCTTT. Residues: CASSLVAGGRNTEAFF.

The CDR3 protein is CASRRRQGHQPQHF. The CDR3 region has the DNA TGTGCCAGCAGGCGTCGACAGGGACATCAGCCCCAGCATTTT. The V gene is TRBV6-5, the J gene TRBJ1-5, with 7 bases fitting TRBD1. The J segment lost 5 bases and the V segment lost 6 bases, leaving 7 bases of the junction unmatched. Germline CDR1 reads MNHEY; CDR2 reads SVGAGI. The CDR3 loop spans 14 amino acids.

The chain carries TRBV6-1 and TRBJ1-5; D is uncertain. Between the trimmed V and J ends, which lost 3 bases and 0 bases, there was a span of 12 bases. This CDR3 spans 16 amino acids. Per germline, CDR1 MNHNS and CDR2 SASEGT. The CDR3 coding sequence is TGTGCCAGCAGTGAGCCCCTGTATAATAGCAATCAGCCCCAGCATTTT. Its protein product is CASSEPLYNSNQPQHF.

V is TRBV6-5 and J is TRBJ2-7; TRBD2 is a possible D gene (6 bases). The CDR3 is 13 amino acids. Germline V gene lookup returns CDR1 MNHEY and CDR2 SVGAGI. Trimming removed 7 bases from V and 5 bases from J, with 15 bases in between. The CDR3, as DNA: TGTGCCAGCATGGGTAGCGGTTGGGACGAGCAGTACTTC. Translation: CASMGSGWDEQYF.

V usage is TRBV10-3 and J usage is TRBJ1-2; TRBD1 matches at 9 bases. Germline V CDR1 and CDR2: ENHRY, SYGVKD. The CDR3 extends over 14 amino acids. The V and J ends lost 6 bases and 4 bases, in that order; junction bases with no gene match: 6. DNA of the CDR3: TGTGCCATCAGAGAGGACAGGGGTCCCTATGGCTACACCTTC. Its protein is CAIREDRGPYGYTF.

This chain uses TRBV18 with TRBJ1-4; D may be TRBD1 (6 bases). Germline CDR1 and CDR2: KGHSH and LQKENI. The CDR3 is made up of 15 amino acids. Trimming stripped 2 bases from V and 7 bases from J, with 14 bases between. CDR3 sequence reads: CASSPGLGGGEKLFF. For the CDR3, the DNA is TGTGCCAGCTCACCAGGACTAGGGGGAGGTGAAAAACTGTTTTTT.

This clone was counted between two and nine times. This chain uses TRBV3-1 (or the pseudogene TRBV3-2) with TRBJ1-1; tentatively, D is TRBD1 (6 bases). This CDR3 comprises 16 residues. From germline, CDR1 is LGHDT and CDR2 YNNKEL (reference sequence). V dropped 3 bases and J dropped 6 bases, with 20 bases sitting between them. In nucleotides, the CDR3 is TGTGCCAGCAGCCACCGGGCAGGAGGGGGGGGCTCTGAAGCTTTCTTT. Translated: CASSHRAGGGGSEAFF.

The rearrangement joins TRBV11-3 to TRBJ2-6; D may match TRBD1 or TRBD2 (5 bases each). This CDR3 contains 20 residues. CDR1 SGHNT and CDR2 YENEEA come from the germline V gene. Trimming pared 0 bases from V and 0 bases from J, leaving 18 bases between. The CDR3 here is CASSLDLARAGSSGANVLTF. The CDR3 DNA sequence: TGTGCCAGCAGCTTAGACCTAGCCAGGGCCGGTAGCTCTGGGGCCAACGTCCTGACTTTC.

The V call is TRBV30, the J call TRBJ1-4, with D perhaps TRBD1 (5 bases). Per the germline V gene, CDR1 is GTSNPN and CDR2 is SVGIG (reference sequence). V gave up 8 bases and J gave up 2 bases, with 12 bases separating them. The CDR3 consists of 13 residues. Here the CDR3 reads CARAGTTNEKLFF. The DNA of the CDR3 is TGTGCCCGGGCTGGGACTACTAATGAAAAACTGTTTTTT.

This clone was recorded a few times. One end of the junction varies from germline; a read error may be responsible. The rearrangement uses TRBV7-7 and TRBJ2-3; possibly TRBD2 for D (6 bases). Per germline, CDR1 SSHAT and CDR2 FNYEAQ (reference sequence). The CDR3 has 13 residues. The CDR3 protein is CASSFGGTDTQYF. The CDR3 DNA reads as TGTGCTAGCAGCTTCGGGGGAACAGATACGCAGTATTTT.

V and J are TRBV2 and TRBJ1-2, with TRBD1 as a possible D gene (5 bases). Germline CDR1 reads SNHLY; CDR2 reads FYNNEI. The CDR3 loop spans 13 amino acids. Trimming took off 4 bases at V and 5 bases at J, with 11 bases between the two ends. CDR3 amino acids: CASSVSRGYGYTF. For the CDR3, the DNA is TGTGCCAGCAGTGTGTCAAGGGGATATGGCTACACCTTC.

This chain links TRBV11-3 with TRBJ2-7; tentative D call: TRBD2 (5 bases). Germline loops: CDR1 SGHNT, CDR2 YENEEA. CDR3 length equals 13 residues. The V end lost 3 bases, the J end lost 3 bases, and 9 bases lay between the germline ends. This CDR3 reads CASSFSGNYEQYF. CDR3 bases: TGTGCCAGCAGCTTTTCGGGGAACTACGAGCAGTACTTC.

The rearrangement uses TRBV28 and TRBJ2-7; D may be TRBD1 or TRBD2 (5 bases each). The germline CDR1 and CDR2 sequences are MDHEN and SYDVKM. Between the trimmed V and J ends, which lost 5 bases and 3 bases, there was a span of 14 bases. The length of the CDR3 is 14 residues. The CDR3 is CASSPPGPSYEQYF. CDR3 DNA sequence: TGTGCCAGCAGTCCGCCGGGACCTAGCTACGAGCAGTACTTC. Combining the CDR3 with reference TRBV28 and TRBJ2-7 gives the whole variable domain DVKVTQSSRYLVKRTGEKVFLECVQDMDHENMFWYRQDPGLGLRLIYFSYDVKMKEKGDIPEGYSVSREKKERFSLILESASTNQTSMYLCASSPPGPSYEQYFGPGTRLTVT.

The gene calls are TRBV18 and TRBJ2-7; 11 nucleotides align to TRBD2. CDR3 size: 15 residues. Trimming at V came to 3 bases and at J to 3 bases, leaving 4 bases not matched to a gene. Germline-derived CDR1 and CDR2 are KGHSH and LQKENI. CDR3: CASSPIAGGRYEQYF. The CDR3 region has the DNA TGTGCCAGCTCACCGATAGCGGGAGGGCGCTACGAGCAGTACTTC.

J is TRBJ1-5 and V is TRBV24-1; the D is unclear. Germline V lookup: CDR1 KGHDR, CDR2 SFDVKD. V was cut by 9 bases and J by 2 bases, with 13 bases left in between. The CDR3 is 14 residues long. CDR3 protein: CATGSAGGNQPQHF. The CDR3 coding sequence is TGTGCCACCGGCTCCGCCGGGGGCAATCAGCCCCAGCATTTT.

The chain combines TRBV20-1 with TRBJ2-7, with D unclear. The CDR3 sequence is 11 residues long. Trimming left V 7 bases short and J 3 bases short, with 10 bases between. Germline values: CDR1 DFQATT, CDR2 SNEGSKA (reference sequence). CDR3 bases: TGCAGTGTAGGAATCGACTACGAGCAGTACTTC. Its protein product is CSVGIDYEQYF.

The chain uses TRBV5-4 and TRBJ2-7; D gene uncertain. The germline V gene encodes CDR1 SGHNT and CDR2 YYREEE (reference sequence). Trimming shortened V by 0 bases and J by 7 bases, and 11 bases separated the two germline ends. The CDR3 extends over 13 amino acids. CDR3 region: CASSLAHLGEQYF. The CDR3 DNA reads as TGTGCCAGCAGCTTGGCCCATTTGGGGGAGCAGTACTTC.

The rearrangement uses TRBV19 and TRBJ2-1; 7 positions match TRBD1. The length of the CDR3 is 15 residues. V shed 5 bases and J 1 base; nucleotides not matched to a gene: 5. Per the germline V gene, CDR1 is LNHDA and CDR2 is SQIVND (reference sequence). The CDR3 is CASSPHRGSYNEQFF. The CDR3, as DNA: TGTGCCAGTAGTCCCCACAGGGGATCCTACAATGAGCAGTTCTTC.